This T cell receptor (beta chain) was identified during a study of T cell responses to AZD1222 COVID-19 vaccine. The CDR3 consists of 13 residues. Germline CDR1 SQVTM, CDR2 ANQGSEA. The V and J ends lost 7 bases and 1 base respectively, with 13 bases between them. General study findings and limits: Two AZD1222 administrations were followed by greater Spike-specific TCR breadth and depth. Baseline seropositivity characterized only 5 or 6 AZD1222 recipients.

Method: immunoSEQ multiplex PCR; TCRdb's copy keeps in-frame clones and lacks some. Of about 93,000 clones listed, over 85% were seen once; the top ten hold roughly 2.8%. On this clone: Its cognate antigen is unknown.

The origin of this receptor is an adult in good health. The sample in question was peripheral blood, obtained on day 0 of MenACWY control vaccination. The chain recombines TRBV29-1 with TRBJ1-1; unclear D gene. In nucleotides, the CDR3 is TGCAGCGCCCGTCCGGGCGGGAACACTGAAGCTTTCTTT. It specifies CSARPGGNTEAFF.